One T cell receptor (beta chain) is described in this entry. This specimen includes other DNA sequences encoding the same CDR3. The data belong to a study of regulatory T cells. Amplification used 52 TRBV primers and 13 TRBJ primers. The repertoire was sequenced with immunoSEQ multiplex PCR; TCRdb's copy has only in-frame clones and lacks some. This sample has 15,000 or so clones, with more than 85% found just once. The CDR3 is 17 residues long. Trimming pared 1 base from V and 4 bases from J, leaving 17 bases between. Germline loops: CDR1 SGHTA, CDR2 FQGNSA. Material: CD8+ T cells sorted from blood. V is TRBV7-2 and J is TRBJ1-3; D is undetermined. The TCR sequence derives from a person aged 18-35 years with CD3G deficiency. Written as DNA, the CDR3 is TGTGCCAGCAGCTTAGGCGGGGTGCAGGCTGTAGGAAACACCATATATTTT. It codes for CASSLGGVQAVGNTIYF.